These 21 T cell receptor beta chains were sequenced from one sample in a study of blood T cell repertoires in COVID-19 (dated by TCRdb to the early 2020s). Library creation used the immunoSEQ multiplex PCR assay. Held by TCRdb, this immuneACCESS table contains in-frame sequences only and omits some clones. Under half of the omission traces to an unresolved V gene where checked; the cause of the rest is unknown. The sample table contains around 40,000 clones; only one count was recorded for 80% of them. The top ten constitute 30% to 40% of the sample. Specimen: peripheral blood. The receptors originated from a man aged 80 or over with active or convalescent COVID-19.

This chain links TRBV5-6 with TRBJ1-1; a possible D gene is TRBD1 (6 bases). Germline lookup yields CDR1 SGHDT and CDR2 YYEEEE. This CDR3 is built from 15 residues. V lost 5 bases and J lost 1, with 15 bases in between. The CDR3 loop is CASSPLTGTNTEAFF. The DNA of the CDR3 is TGTGCCAGCAGTCCGCTTACAGGGACGAACACTGAAGCTTTCTTT.

CDR3 nucleotides: TGTGCCAGCAGTCCTACCCCGGGGGGAAACTACAATGAGCAGTTCTTC. This translates into CASSPTPGGNYNEQFF. This chain links TRBV3-1 (or the pseudogene TRBV3-2) with TRBJ2-1, with 7 nucleotides matching TRBD2. Trimming cost V 6 bases and J 3 bases; bases outside gene matches: 11. The CDR3 loop spans 16 amino acids. In germline, CDR1 is LGHDT, CDR2 YNNKEL (reference sequence).

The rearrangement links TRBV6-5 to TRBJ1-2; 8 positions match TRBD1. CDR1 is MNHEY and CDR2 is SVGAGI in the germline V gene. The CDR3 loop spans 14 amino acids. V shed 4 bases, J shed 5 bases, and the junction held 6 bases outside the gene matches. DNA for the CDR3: TGTGCCAGCAGTTGGCAGGGGGCGGATTATGGCTACACCTTC. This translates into CASSWQGADYGYTF.

The chain's CDR3 is CASSGWDGGELFF. The CDR3 bases are TGTGCCAGCAGTGGATGGGACGGGGGGGAACTGTTTTTT. The chain employs TRBV2 and TRBJ1-4; D possibly corresponds to TRBD1 (5 bases). V lost 4 bases to trimming and J lost 12 bases, with 15 bases between them. The CDR3 covers 13 residues. The germline V gene has CDR1 SNHLY and CDR2 FYNNEI. Complete variable domain (other parts from reference TRBV2 and TRBJ1-4): EPEVTQTPSHQVTQMGQEVILRCVPISNHLYFYWYRQILGQKVEFLVSFYNNEISEKSEIFDDQFSVERPDGSNFTLKIRSTKLEDSAMYFCASSGWDGGELFFGSGTQLSVL.

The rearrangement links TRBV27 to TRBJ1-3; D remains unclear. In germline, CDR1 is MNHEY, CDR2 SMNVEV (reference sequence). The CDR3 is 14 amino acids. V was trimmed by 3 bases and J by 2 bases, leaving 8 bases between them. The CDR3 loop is CASSFAFPGNTIYF. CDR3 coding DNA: TGTGCCAGCAGTTTTGCGTTCCCTGGAAACACCATATATTTT.

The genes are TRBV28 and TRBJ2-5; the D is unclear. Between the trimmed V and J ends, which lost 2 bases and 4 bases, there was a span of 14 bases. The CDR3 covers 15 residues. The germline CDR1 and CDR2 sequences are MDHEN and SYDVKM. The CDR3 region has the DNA TGTGCCAGCAGTTTAAACCGGGTCTCGGTAGAGACCCAGTACTTC. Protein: CASSLNRVSVETQYF.

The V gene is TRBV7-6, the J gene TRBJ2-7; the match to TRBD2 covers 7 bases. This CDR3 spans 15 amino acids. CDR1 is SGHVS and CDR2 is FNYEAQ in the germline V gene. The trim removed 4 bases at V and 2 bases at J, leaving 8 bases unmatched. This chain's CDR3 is CASSSGERGTYEQYF. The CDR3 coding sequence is TGTGCCAGCAGCTCCGGGGAGCGGGGTACCTACGAGCAGTACTTC.

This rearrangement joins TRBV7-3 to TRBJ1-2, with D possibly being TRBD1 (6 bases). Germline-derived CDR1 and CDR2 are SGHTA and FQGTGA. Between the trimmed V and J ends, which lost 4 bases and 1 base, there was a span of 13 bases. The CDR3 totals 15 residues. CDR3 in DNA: TGTGCCAGCAGCTCCGACAGGTTGTTTAACTATGGCTACACCTTC. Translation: CASSSDRLFNYGYTF.

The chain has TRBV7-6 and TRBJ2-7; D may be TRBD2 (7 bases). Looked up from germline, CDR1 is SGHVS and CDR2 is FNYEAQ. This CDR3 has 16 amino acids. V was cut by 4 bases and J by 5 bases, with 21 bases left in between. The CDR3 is CASSSPVGGARDEQYF. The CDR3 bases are TGTGCCAGCAGCTCCCCCGTGGGGGGGGCGAGGGACGAGCAGTACTTC.

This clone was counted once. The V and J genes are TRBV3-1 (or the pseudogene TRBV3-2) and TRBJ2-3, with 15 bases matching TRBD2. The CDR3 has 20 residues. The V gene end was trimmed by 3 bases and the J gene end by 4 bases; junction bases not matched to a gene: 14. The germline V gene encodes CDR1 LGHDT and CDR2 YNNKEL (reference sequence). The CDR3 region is CASSHSGQGLAGGGADTQYF. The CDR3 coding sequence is TGTGCCAGCAGCCACTCTGGTCAGGGACTAGCGGGGGGTGGCGCAGATACGCAGTATTTT.

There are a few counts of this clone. DNA of the CDR3: TGTGCCAGCAGCCAAGGACCAGCGGGGGCCTCCTACGAGCAGTACTTC. This sequence encodes CASSQGPAGASYEQYF. This chain connects TRBV14 to TRBJ2-7; 8 bases align to TRBD2. V gave up 1 base and J gave up 0 bases; unmatched junction bases: 5. Germline V lookup: CDR1 SGHDN, CDR2 FVKESK. This CDR3 spans 16 amino acids.

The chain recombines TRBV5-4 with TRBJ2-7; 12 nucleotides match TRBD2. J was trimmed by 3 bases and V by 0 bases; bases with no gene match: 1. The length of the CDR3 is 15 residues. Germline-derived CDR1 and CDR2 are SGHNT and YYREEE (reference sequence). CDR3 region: CASSLGLAGVYEQYF. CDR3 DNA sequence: TGTGCCAGCAGCTTGGGACTAGCGGGAGTCTACGAGCAGTACTTC.

CDR3 nucleotide sequence: TGCAGCGTTGAAGATCGTCCAGGGGCTGAAGCTTTCTTT. This encodes CSVEDRPGAEAFF. V usage is TRBV29-1 and J usage is TRBJ1-1, with a possible D match to TRBD1 (6 bases). There are 13 residues in the CDR3. Germline V CDR1 and CDR2: SQVTM, ANQGSEA. Trimming removed 0 bases at V and 6 bases at J, with 11 bases between.

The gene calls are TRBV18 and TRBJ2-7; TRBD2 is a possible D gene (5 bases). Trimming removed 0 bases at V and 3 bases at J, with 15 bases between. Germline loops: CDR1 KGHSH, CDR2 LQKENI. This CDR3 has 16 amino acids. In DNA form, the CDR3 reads TGTGCCAGCTCACCACCGTCCTCTCACGGAGGCTACGAGCAGTACTTC. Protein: CASSPPSSHGGYEQYF.

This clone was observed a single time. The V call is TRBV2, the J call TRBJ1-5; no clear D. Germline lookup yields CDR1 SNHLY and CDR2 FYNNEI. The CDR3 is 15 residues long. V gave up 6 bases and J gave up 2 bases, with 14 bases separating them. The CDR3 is CASRWESGGNQPQHF. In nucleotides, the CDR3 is TGTGCCAGCAGGTGGGAGTCGGGTGGCAATCAGCCCCAGCATTTT. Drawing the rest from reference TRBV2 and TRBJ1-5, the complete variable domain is EPEVTQTPSHQVTQMGQEVILRCVPISNHLYFYWYRQILGQKVEFLVSFYNNEISEKSEIFDDQFSVERPDGSNFTLKIRSTKLEDSAMYFCASRWESGGNQPQHFGDGTRLSIL.

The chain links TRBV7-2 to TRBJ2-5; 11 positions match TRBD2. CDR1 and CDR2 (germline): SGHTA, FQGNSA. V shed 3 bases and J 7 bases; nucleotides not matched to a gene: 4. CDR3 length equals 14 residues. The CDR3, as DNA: TGTGCCAGCAGCTTCCTAGCGGGAGGTGCGACCCAGTACTTC. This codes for CASSFLAGGATQYF.

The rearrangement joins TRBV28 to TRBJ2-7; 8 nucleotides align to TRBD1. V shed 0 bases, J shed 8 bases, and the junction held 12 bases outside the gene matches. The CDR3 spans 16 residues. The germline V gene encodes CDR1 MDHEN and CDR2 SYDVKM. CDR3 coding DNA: TGTGCCAGCAGTTTATGGACAGGGGATACCTACGACAAGCAGTACTTC. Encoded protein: CASSLWTGDTYDKQYF.

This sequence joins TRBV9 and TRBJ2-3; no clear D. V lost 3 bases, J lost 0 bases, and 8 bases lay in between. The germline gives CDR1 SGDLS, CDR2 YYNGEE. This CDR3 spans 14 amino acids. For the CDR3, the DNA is TGTGCCAGCAGCGACCTGAGGAGCACAGATACGCAGTATTTT. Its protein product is CASSDLRSTDTQYF.

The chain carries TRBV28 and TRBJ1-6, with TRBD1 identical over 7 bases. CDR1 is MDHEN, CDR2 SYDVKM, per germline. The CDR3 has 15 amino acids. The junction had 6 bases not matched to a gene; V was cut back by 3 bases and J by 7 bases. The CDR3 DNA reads TGTGCCAGCAGTTTCCTGACAGGGACGAATTCACCCCTCCACTTT. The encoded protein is CASSFLTGTNSPLHF.

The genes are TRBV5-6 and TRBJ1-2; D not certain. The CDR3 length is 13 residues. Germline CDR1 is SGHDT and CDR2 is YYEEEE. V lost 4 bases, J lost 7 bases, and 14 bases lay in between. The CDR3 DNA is TGTGCCAGCAGCCGGCCGGGAATGGGTGGCTACACCTTC. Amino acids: CASSRPGMGGYTF.

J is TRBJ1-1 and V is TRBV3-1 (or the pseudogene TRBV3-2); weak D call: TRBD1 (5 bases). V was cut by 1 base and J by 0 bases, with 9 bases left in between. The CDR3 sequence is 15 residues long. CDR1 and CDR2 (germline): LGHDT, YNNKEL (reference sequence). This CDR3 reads CASSQVRTMNTEAFF. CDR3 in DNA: TGTGCCAGCAGCCAAGTTAGGACAATGAACACTGAAGCTTTCTTT.